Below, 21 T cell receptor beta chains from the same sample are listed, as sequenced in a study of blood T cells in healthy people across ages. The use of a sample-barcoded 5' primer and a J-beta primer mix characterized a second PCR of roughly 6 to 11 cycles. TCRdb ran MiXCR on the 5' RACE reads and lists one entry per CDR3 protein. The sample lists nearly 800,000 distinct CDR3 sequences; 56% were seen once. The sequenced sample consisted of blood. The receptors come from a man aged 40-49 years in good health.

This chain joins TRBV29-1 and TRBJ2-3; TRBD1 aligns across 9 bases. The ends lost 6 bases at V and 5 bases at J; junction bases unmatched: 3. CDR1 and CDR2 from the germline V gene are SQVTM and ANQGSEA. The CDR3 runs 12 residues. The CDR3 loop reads CSVTGGRDTQYF. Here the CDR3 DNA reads TGCAGCGTGACAGGGGGTCGAGATACGCAGTATTTT.

In DNA, the CDR3 is TGTGCCAGCAGCTCGGGGGGCGGGAACTACAATGAGCAGTTCTTC. Translation: CASSSGGGNYNEQFF. This chain joins TRBV7-2 and TRBJ2-1, with a possible D match to TRBD2 (7 bases). The CDR3 is 15 amino acids. Looked up from germline, CDR1 is SGHTA and CDR2 is FQGNSA. Trimming pared 4 bases from V and 3 bases from J, leaving 13 bases between.

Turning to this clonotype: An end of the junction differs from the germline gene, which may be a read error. The DNA for the CDR3 is TGTGCCAGCAGTTTTGGGGGGTCGAGCATAGATACGCAGTATTTT. It yields the protein CASSFGGSSIDTQYF. The rearrangement links TRBV12-3 or TRBV12-4 to TRBJ2-3, with D possibly TRBD2 on 6 matching bases. This CDR3 region has 15 residues.

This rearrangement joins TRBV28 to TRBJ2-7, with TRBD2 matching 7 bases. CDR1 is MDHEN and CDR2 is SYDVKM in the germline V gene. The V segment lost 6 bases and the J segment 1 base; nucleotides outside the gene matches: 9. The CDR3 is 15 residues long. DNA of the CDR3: TGTGCCAGCAGGCGAGCACCGGGACTATCCTACGAGCAGTACTTC. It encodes CASRRAPGLSYEQYF.

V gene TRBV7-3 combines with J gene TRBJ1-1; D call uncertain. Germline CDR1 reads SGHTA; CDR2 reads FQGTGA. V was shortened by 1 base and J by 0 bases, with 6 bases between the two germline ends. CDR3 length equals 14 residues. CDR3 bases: TGTGCCAGCAGCTTAAAATTGATGAACACTGAAGCTTTCTTT. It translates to CASSLKLMNTEAFF.

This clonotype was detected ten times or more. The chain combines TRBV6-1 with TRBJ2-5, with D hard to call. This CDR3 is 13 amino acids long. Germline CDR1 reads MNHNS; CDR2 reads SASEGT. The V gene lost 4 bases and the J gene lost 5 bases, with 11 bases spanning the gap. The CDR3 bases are TGTGCCAGCAGTGCAGACCCCCAGGAGACCCAGTACTTC. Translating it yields CASSADPQETQYF.

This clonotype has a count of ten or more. Here the CDR3 reads CASKEVGRGGETQYF. DNA of the CDR3: TGTGCCAGCAAAGAGGTTGGCAGGGGTGGGGAGACCCAGTACTTC. The J gene is TRBJ2-7, the V gene TRBV27, with D perhaps matching TRBD1 (6 bases). The J call is uncertain, as TRBJ2-5 better fits the DNA end. Germline V gives CDR1 MNHEY, CDR2 SMNVEV (reference sequence). This CDR3 has 15 amino acids.

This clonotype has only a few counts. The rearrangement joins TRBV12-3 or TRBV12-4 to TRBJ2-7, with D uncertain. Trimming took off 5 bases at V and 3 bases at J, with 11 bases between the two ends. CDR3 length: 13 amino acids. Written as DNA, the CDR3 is TGTGCCAGCAGTCTGTCCCTGCTCTACGAGCAGTACTTC. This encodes CASSLSLLYEQYF.

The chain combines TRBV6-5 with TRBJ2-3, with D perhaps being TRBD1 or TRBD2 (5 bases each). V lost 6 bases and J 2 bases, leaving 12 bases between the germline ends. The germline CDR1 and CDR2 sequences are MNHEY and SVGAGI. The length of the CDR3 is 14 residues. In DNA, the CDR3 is TGTGCCAGCAGCGGGACGGCGCCCACAGATACGCAGTATTTT. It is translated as CASSGTAPTDTQYF.

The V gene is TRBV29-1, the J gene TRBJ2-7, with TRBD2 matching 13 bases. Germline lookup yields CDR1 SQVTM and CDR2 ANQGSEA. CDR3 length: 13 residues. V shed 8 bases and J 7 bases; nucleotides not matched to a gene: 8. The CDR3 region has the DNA TGCAGCACAGGACTAGCGGGAGCTCATGAGCAGTACTTC. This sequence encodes CSTGLAGAHEQYF.

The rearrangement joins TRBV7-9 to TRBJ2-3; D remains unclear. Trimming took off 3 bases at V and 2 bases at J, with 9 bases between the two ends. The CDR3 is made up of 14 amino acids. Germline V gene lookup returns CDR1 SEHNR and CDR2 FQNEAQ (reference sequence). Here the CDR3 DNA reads TGTGCCAGCAGCTTGAGCGAATTCACAGATACGCAGTATTTT. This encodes CASSLSEFTDTQYF.

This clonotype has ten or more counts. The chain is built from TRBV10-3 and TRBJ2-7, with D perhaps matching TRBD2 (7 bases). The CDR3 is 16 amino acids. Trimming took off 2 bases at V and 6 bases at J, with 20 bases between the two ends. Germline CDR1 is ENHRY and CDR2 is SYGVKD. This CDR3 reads CAISETGGHTMFEQYF. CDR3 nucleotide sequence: TGTGCCATCAGTGAGACGGGGGGACATACCATGTTCGAGCAGTACTTC.

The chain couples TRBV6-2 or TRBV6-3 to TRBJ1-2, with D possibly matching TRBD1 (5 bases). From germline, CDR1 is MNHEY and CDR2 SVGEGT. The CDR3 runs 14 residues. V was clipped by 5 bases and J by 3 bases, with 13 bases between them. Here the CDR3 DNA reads TGTGCCAGCAGTGCGGGGACGGCCGACTATGGCTACACCTTC. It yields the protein CASSAGTADYGYTF.

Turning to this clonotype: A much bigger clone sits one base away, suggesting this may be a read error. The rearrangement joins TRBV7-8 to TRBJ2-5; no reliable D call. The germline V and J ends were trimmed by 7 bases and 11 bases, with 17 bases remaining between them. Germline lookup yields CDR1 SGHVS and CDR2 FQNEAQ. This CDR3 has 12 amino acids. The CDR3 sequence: CASMVSYNEQYF. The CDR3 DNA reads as TGTGCCAGCATGGTCTCCTACAATGAGCAGTACTTC.

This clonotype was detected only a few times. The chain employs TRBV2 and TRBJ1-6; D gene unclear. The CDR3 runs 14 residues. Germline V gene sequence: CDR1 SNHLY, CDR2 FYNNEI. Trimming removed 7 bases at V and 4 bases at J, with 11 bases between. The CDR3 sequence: CASIGSAYNSPLHF. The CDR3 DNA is TGTGCCAGCATCGGATCGGCTTATAATTCACCCCTCCACTTT.

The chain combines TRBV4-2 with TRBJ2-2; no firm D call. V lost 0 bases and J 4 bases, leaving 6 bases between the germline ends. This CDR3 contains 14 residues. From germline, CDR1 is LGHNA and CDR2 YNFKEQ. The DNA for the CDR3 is TGTGCCAGCAGCCAAGAGGCCACCACCGGGGAGCTGTTTTTT. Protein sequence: CASSQEATTGELFF.

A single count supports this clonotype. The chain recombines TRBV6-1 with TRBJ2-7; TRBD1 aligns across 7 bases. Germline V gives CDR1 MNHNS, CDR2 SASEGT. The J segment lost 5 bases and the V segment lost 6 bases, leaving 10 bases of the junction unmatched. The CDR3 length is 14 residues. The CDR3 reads CASRRQGMINEQYF. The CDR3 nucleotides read TGTGCCAGCAGGCGACAGGGTATGATCAACGAGCAGTACTTC.

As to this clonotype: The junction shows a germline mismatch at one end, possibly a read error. As DNA, the CDR3 is TGTGCCGGCAGCTTAGCGGGGGCAGGGGGCCACGAGCAGTACTTC. Its translation: CAGSLAGAGGHEQYF. The genes are TRBV7-9 and TRBJ2-7; perhaps TRBD2 as D (9 bases). Germline-derived CDR1 and CDR2 are SEHNR and FQNEAQ (reference sequence). The CDR3 contains 15 residues.

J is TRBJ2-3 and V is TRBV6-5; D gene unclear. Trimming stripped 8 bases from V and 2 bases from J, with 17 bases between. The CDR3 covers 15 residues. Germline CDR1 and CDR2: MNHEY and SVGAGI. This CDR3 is CASGGRPPSTDTQYF. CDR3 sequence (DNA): TGTGCCAGCGGCGGCCGTCCCCCCTCCACAGATACGCAGTATTTT.

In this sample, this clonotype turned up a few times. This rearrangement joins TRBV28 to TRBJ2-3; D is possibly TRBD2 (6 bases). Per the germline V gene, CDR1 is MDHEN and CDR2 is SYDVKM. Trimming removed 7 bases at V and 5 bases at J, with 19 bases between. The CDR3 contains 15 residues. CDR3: CASTRGLQYQDTQYF. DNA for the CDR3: TGTGCCAGCACCCGGGGACTGCAATATCAAGATACGCAGTATTTT.

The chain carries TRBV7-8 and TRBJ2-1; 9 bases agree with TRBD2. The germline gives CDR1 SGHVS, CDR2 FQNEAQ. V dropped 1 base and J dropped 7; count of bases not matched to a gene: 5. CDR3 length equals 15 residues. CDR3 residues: CASSLGALAGNEQFF. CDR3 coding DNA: TGTGCCAGCAGCTTAGGGGCCCTAGCGGGAAATGAGCAGTTCTTC.